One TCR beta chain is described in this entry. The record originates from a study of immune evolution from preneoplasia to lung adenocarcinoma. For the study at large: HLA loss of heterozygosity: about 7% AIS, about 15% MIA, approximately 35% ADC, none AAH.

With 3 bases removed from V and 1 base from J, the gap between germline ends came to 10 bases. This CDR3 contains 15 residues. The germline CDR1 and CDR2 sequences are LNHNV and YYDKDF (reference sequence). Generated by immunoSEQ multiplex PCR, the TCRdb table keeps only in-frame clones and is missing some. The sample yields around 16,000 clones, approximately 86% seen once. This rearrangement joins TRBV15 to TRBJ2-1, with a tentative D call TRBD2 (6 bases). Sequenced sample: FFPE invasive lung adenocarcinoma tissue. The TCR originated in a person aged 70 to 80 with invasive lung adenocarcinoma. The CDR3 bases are TGTGCCACCAGCAGTGACGGGGGATCCTACAATGAGCAGTTCTTC. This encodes CATSSDGGSYNEQFF.